This TCR beta chain was profiled in a study of response to subunit inactivated influenza vaccine. The table lists this clonotype with many counts. Its matching antigen is unknown. The germline gives CDR1 MGHRA, CDR2 YSYEKL. Germline trimming cut 4 bases from V and 7 bases from J; bases unmatched to any gene: 12. The CDR3 length is 15 residues. TCRdb recomputed calls from the RT-PCR reads with MiXCR, one row per CDR3 protein. Of fewer than 600,000 distinct CDR3 sequences in the sample, more than 7% are singletons; the top ten hold roughly 14%. Study findings and constraints: The authors suggested that few new T cells are recruited per seasonal influenza vaccination.

The TCR originated in a man aged 50 to 75 who received an inactivated influenza vaccine. The rearrangement uses TRBV4-1 and TRBJ2-7; TRBD1 matches 8 bases. The sample here was PBMCs from blood, taken about 23 months after vaccination. In DNA, the CDR3 is TGCGCCAGCAGCCGCACTTCGACAGGGGAACCGGAGCAGTACTTC. This sequence encodes CASSRTSTGEPEQYF.